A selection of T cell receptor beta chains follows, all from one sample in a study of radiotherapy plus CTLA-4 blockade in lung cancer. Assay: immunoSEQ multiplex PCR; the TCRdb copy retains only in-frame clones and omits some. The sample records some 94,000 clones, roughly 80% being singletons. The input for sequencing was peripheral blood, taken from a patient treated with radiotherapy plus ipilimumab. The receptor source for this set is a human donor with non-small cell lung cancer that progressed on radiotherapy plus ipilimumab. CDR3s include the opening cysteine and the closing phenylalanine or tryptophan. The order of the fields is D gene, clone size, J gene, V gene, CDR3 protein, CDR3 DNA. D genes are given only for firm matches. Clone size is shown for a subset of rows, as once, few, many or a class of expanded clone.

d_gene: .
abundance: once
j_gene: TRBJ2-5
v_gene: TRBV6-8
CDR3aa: CASSYKEGQETQYF
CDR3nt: TGTGCCAGCAGTTACAAAGAGGGCCAAGAGACCCAGTACTTC

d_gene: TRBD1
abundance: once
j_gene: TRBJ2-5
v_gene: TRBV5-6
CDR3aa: CASRKDRGETQYF
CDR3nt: TGTGCCAGCAGGAAGGACAGGGGAGAGACCCAGTACTTC

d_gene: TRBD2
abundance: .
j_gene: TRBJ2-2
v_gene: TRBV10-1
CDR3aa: CASSAGLAGGTTGELFF
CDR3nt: TGCGCCAGCAGCGCGGGACTAGCGGGAGGAACGACCGGGGAGCTGTTTTTT

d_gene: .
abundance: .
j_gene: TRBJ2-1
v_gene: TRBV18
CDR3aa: CASSPLDAEQFF
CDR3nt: TGTGCCAGCTCACCATTAGACGCTGAGCAGTTCTTC

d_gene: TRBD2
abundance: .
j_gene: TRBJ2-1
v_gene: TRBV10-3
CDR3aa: CAISETSGRYNEQFF
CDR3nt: TGTGCCATCAGCGAGACTAGCGGTCGATACAATGAGCAGTTCTTC

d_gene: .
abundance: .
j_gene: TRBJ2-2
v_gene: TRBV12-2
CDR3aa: CASRLARLGFRGGRELFF
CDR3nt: TGTGCAAGTCGCTTAGCGAGGCTAGGTTTCAGGGGAGGCCGGGAGCTGTTTTTT

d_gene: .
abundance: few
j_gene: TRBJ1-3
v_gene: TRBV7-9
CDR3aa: CASSPGRAGGNTIYF
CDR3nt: TGTGCCAGCAGCCCAGGGAGAGCGGGAGGAAACACCATATATTTT

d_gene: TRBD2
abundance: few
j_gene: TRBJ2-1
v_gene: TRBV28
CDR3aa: CASSGLAGGRVYNEQFF
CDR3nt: TGTGCCAGCAGCGGACTAGCGGGAGGGCGGGTCTACAATGAGCAGTTCTTC

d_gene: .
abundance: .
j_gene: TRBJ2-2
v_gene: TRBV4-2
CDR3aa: CASSQGPPGRNTGELFF
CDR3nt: TGTGCCAGCAGCCAGGGACCTCCGGGACGGAATACCGGGGAGCTGTTTTTT

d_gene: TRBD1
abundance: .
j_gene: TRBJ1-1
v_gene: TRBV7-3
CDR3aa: CASSLILRGLVTEAFF
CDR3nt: TGTGCCAGCAGCTTAATTCTAAGGGGGCTGGTCACTGAAGCTTTCTTT

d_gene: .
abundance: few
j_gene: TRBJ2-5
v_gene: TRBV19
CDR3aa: CASSIPDGETQYF
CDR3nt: TGTGCCAGTAGTATCCCGGATGGCGAGACCCAGTACTTC

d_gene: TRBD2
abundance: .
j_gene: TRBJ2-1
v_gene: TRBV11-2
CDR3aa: CASSPAGTSGAGEQFF
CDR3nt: TGTGCCAGCAGCCCCGCCGGGACTAGCGGAGCTGGTGAGCAGTTCTTC

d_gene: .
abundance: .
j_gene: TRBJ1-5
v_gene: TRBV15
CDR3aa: CATSRGLPRDSNQPQHF
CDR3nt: TGTGCCACCAGCAGAGGCCTCCCCCGGGACAGCAATCAGCCCCAGCATTTT

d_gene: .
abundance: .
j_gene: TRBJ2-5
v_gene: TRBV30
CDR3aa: CAWSSGQETQYF
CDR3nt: TGTGCCTGGAGTTCGGGACAAGAGACCCAGTACTTC

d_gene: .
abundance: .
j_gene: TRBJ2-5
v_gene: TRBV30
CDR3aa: CAWSRETQYF
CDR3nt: TGTGCCTGGAGTCGCGAGACCCAGTACTTC

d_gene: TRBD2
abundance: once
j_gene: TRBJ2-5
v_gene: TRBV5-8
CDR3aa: CASTPSGSGETQYF
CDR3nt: TGTGCCAGCACCCCTAGCGGGAGCGGTGAGACCCAGTACTTC

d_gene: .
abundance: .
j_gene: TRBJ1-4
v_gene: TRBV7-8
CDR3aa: CASSRSNEKLFF
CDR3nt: TGTGCCAGCAGCCGTTCAAATGAAAAACTGTTTTTT

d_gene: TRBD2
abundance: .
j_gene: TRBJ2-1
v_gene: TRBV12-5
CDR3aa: CASGLVLGTSGNPSIEQFF
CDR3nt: TGTGCTAGTGGTTTGGTACTCGGGACTAGCGGTAACCCGTCCATTGAGCAGTTCTTC

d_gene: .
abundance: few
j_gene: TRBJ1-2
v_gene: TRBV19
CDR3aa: CASTSVPTYGYTF
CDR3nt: TGTGCCAGTACATCGGTTCCTACCTATGGCTACACCTTC

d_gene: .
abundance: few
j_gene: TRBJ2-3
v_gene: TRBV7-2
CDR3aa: CASSPTQAGTDTQYF
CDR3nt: TGTGCCAGCAGCCCAACACAGGCCGGGACAGATACGCAGTATTTT

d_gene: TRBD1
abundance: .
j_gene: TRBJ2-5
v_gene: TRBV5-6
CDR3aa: CASSITPGQHRTQYF
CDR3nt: TGTGCCAGCAGCATTACTCCGGGACAGCATAGGACCCAGTACTTC

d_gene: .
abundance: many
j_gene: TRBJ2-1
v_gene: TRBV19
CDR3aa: CASSIGFNEQFF
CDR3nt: TGTGCCAGTAGTATAGGATTCAATGAGCAGTTCTTC

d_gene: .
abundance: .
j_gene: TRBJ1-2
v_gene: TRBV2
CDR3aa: CASSESSYGYTF
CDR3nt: TGTGCCAGCAGTGAAAGTTCCTATGGCTACACCTTC

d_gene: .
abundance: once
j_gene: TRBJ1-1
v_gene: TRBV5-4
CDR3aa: CASSFRVNTEAFF
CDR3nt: TGTGCCAGCAGCTTCCGGGTGAACACTGAAGCTTTCTTT

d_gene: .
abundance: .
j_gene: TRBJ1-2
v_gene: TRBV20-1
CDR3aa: CSARVGVGYTF
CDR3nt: TGCAGTGCTAGAGTGGGGGTCGGCTACACCTTC

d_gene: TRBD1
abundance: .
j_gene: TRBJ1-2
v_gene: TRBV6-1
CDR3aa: CASIKQGAVYGYTF
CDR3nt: TGTGCCAGCATCAAACAGGGGGCAGTCTATGGCTACACCTTC

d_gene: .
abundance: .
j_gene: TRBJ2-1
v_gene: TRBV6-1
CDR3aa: CASSQGDTYNEQFF
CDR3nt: TGTGCCAGCAGTCAAGGGGACACCTACAATGAGCAGTTCTTC

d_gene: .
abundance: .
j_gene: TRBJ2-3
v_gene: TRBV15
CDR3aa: CATSRDWGDTQYF
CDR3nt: TGTGCCACCAGCAGAGATTGGGGAGATACGCAGTATTTT

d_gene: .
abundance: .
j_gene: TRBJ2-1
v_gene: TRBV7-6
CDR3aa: CASTPSQGSYNEQFF
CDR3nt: TGTGCCAGCACCCCAAGCCAGGGCTCCTACAATGAGCAGTTCTTC

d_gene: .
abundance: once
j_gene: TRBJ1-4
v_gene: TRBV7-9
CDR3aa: CASSPPGVSTNEKLFF
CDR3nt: TGTGCCAGCAGTCCACCAGGGGTCTCAACTAATGAAAAACTGTTTTTT

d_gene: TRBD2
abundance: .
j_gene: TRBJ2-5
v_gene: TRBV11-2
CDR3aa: CASSLTAVRGETQYF
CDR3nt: TGTGCCAGCAGCTTAACCGCAGTGCGGGGGGAGACCCAGTACTTC

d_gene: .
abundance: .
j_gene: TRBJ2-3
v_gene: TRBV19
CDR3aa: CAISQTDTDTQYF
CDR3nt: TGTGCCATTAGCCAGACAGACACAGATACGCAGTATTTT

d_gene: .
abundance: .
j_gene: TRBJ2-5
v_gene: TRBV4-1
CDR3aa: CASSQEGHGGETQYF
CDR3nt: TGCGCCAGCAGCCAAGAAGGTCATGGGGGAGAGACCCAGTACTTC

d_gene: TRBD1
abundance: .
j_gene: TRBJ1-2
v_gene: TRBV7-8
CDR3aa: CASKKDRTGPYGYTF
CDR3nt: TGTGCCAGCAAAAAGGACCGGACAGGGCCCTATGGCTACACCTTC

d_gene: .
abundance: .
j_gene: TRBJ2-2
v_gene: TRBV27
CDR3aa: CASSLSLEGGGELFF
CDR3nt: TGTGCCAGCAGTTTATCGTTGGAGGGCGGCGGGGAGCTGTTTTTT

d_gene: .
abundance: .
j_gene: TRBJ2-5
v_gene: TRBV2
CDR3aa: CASRDRLLQETQYF
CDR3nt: TGTGCCAGTAGAGACAGACTACTTCAAGAGACCCAGTACTTC

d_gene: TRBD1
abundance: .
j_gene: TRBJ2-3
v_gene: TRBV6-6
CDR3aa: CASNGQGGTDTQYF
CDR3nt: TGTGCCAGCAACGGACAGGGAGGCACAGATACGCAGTATTTT

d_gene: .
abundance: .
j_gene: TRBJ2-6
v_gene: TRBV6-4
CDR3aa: CASSIVAGANVLTF
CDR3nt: TGTGCCAGCAGCATCGTGGCTGGGGCCAACGTCCTGACTTTC

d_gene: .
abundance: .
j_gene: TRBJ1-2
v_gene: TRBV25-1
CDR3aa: CASSPGFFYGYTF
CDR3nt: TGTGCCAGCAGTCCCGGTTTTTTCTATGGCTACACCTTC

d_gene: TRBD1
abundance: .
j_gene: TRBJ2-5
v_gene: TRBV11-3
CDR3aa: CASSPHRGAETQYF
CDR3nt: TGTGCCAGCAGCCCTCACAGGGGAGCAGAGACCCAGTACTTC

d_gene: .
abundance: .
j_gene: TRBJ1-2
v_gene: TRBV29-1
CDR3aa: CSVHQDPAYGYTF
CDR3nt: TGCAGCGTTCACCAGGACCCAGCCTATGGCTACACCTTC

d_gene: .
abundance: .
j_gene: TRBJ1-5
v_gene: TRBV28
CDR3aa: CASSLGTGSLQPQHF
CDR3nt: TGTGCCAGCAGTTTGGGTACAGGGAGTCTTCAGCCCCAGCATTTT

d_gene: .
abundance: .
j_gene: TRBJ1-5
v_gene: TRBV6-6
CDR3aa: CASSEVGGNQPQHF
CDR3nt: TGTGCCAGCAGTGAGGTAGGGGGCAATCAGCCCCAGCATTTT

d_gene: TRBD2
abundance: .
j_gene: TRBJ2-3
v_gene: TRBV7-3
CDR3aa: CASSSPKSGGPHTQYF
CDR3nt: TGTGCCAGCAGCTCGCCCAAATCGGGAGGGCCACATACGCAGTATTTT

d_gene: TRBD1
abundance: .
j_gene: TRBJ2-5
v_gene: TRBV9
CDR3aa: CASSVAGDRTYQETQYF
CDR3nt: TGTGCCAGCAGCGTAGCTGGGGACAGGACATACCAAGAGACCCAGTACTTC

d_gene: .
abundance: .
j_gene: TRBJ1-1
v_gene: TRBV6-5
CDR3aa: CASSYGRIPNTEAFF
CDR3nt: TGTGCCAGCAGTTATGGTCGGATTCCGAACACTGAAGCTTTCTTT